This T cell receptor (beta chain) is from a study of identical twins. Findings and caveats of the study: Carriage of fewer insertions was seen in abundant cord blood beta clonotypes, whereas memory repertoires showed none.

On this clonotype: What it recognizes is unknown.

Addition of a universal primer site occurred through template switching, and cDNA carried unique molecular identifiers. TCRdb redid the calling of the 5' RACE reads with MiXCR, one entry per CDR3 protein. Of a few hundred thousand distinct CDR3 sequences listed, roughly 20% are singletons. The CDR3 has 12 residues. V was shortened by 7 bases and J by 1 base, with 8 bases between the two germline ends. From germline, CDR1 is MDHEN and CDR2 SYDVKM. This chain connects TRBV28 to TRBJ2-7; perhaps TRBD1 as D (6 bases). The sample comprised naive T cells sorted from blood. The TCR sequence derives from a man aged 45 to 65 in good health. CDR3 in DNA: TGTGCCAGCAACAGGGATTCCTACGAGCAGTACTTC. Protein product: CASNRDSYEQYF.